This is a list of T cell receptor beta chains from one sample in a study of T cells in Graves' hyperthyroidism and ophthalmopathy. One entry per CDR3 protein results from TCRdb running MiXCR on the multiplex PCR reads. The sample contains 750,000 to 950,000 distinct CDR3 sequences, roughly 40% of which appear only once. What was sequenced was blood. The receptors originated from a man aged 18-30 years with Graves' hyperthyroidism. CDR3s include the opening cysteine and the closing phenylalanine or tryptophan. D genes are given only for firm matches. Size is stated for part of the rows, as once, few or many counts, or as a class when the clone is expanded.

TGCGCCAGCAGCTTGGAGGGACTCCTTAACTATGGCTACACCTTC	CASSLEGLLNYGYTF	.	TRBV5-1	TRBJ1-2	few
TGTGCCAGCAGTTTCCAACCTAACACTGAAGCTTTCTTT	CASSFQPNTEAFF	.	TRBV12-3/TRBV12-4	TRBJ1-1	many
TGTGCCAGCAGCTTCGTCTTGTTGGAGGAGGAAAGTGGCTACACCTTC	CASSFVLLEEESGYTF	.	TRBV25-1	TRBJ1-2	.
TGTGCCAGCAGCCCCCAAACGGGGATGAACACTGAAGCTTTCTTT	CASSPQTGMNTEAFF	.	TRBV9	TRBJ1-1	.
TGTGCCAGTAGTATACGCCTGGACTATGGCTACACCTTC	CASSIRLDYGYTF	.	TRBV19	TRBJ1-2	many
TGTGCCAGCAGCGGGACAGGGTCAGTCGAGCAGTACTTC	CASSGTGSVEQYF	TRBD1	TRBV2	TRBJ2-7	once
TGTGCCAGCAGCCTCCCCCTCCAAGGGAGCTCTGGAAACACCATATATTTT	CASSLPLQGSSGNTIYF	.	TRBV11-3	TRBJ1-3	few
TGTGCCAGCAACAAGCCCGACAGCTATGGCTACACCTTC	CASNKPDSYGYTF	.	TRBV12-3/TRBV12-4	TRBJ1-2	many
TGTGCCAGCAGCTTAGTAGGGACAGGTGTAAACACCGGGGAGCTGTTTTTT	CASSLVGTGVNTGELFF	TRBD1	TRBV7-9	TRBJ2-2	few
TGTGCCAGCAGCCCCAGTGCAGACTCCAACACTGAAGCTTTCTTT	CASSPSADSNTEAFF	.	TRBV9	TRBJ1-1	.
TGTGCCAGCGGTCTACAGGGGAGGTCCACAGATACGCAGTATTTT	CASGLQGRSTDTQYF	.	TRBV11-2	TRBJ2-3	.
TGCGCCAGCAGCTTGGACGTGGGAGATGGCTACACCTTC	CASSLDVGDGYTF	.	TRBV5-1	TRBJ1-2	many
TGTGCCAGCAGTCGGGTCTCGGAACAGGGGTCTGGCACTGAAGCTTTCTTT	CASSRVSEQGSGTEAFF	TRBD1	TRBV25-1	TRBJ1-1	.
TGTGCCAGCCTAGGGGCCGTGGCCCTACCCTACGAGCAGTACTTC	CASLGAVALPYEQYF	.	TRBV25-1	TRBJ2-7	.
TGCGCCAGCAGCTTGGGCGACAGAAGATCCTACGAGCAGTACTTC	CASSLGDRRSYEQYF	.	TRBV5-1	TRBJ2-7	few
TGTGCCAGCAGCCCCGAACTGTCAGGGGATGAGACCCAGTACTTC	CASSPELSGDETQYF	.	TRBV5-4	TRBJ2-5	.
TGTGCCAGCAGACCATCAGGGGCGGGGGGAAACACCATATATTTT	CASRPSGAGGNTIYF	.	TRBV10-3	TRBJ1-3	.
TGTGCCAGCAGTGAACGCTGGGGCGGCCAAGAGACCCAGTACTTC	CASSERWGGQETQYF	.	TRBV25-1	TRBJ2-5	many
TGTGCCATCAGTTTGACAGGGAGGGATCAGCCCCAGCATTTT	CAISLTGRDQPQHF	TRBD1	TRBV10-3	TRBJ1-5	many
TGTGCCATCAGTGAGCCCGGGGAGGTGGAGCAGTACTTC	CAISEPGEVEQYF	.	TRBV10-3	TRBJ2-7	.
TGCGCCAGCATCGGCCTAGCGGGGGACGAGACCCAGTACTTC	CASIGLAGDETQYF	TRBD2	TRBV10-2	TRBJ2-5	many
TGCAGCGTGGTTTCAGAAGAGACCCAGTACTTC	CSVVSEETQYF	.	TRBV29-1	TRBJ2-5	many
TGCAGCGTTGACCTCGGATGGAACACCGGGGAGCTGTTTTTT	CSVDLGWNTGELFF	.	TRBV29-1	TRBJ2-2	many
TGTGCCAGCAGTTATCAGTACTACGAGCAGTACTTC	CASSYQYYEQYF	.	TRBV10-3	TRBJ2-7	.
TGCGCCAGCAGCTCCGTAGGCCAGGGAGGAGGGGAGACCCAGTACTTC	CASSSVGQGGGETQYF	.	TRBV5-1	TRBJ2-5	many
TGCGCCAGCAGTGAGGAAATAGCGGGAGTTGGAGAGACCCAGTACTTC	CASSEEIAGVGETQYF	TRBD2	TRBV10-2	TRBJ2-5	many
TGTGCCATCAACACAGGGAACACCGGGGAGCTGTTTTTT	CAINTGNTGELFF	.	TRBV10-3	TRBJ2-2	many
TGTGCCAGCAGTCTGTTACAGGGGTGGGAGACCCAGTACTTC	CASSLLQGWETQYF	TRBD1	TRBV12-3/TRBV12-4	TRBJ2-5	many
TGTGCCAGCAGCTTGGGACCTAGCGGCTCCTACGAGCGGTACTTC	CASSLGPSGSYERYF	TRBD2	TRBV7-3	TRBJ2-7	.
TGCAGTGCAATAAGACAATTGGGGATTAGCAATCAGCCCCAGCATTTT	CSAIRQLGISNQPQHF	.	TRBV20-1	TRBJ1-5	.
TGTGCCAGCAGCTTAAGGACAGGGGACGGGAACACTGAAGCTTTCTTT	CASSLRTGDGNTEAFF	TRBD1	TRBV13	TRBJ1-1	.
TGCAGTGCTAGAGATCTGAACACCTCCGGGGAGCTGTTTTTT	CSARDLNTSGELFF	.	TRBV20-1	TRBJ2-2	.
TGTGCCAGCAGTTTAAATACCGGCGGGCCATCTAACACCATATATTTT	CASSLNTGGPSNTIYF	.	TRBV12-3/TRBV12-4	TRBJ1-3	few
TGTGCCGGAAACGACAGGGCGAACGGGGAGCTGTTTTTT	CAGNDRANGELFF	TRBD1	TRBV12-3/TRBV12-4	TRBJ2-2	few
TGTGCCAGCAGCGTTGAGCTCAGGGGAGCCGGGGAGCTGTTTTTT	CASSVELRGAGELFF	.	TRBV9	TRBJ2-2	few
TGTGCCAGCAGTCCCGGACGGTTCTCTGGAAACACCATATATTTT	CASSPGRFSGNTIYF	.	TRBV25-1	TRBJ1-3	.
TGTGCCAGCAAGGACGGACTAGCGGGAGAGACCCAGTACTTC	CASKDGLAGETQYF	TRBD2	TRBV7-2	TRBJ2-5	.
TGCAGCGTACCCGAGACAGGGGACCCTGGGGCCAACGTCCTGACTTTC	CSVPETGDPGANVLTF	TRBD1	TRBV29-1	TRBJ2-6	many
TGTGCCAGCAGCTACAACTCCTACGAGCAGTACTTC	CASSYNSYEQYF	.	TRBV7-9	TRBJ2-7	many
TGTGCCAGCAGACTGACAGGCGGCACCGGGGAGCTGTTTTTT	CASRLTGGTGELFF	.	TRBV7-9	TRBJ2-2	.
TGCAGCGTTGGGCCCGGTGGGACCCAGTACTTC	CSVGPGGTQYF	.	TRBV29-1	TRBJ2-5	many
TGCAGCTTAGCAGGGACGGAGACCCAGTACTTC	CSLAGTETQYF	.	TRBV29-1	TRBJ2-5	.
TGTGCCAGCAGTCATCGGACAGGCGGGAATGGCTACACCTTC	CASSHRTGGNGYTF	TRBD1	TRBV12-3/TRBV12-4	TRBJ1-2	few
TGTGCCACCAGCAGAGCACGTTCCTCCTACGAGCAGTACTTC	CATSRARSSYEQYF	.	TRBV15	TRBJ2-7	many
TGTGCCTGGACAACCGGGACAAACTACGAGCAGTACTTC	CAWTTGTNYEQYF	.	TRBV11-2	TRBJ2-7	once
TGTGCCAGCAGCTTAGAGGGACAGGCTCTTGCTTTCTTT	CASSLEGQALAFF	TRBD1	TRBV13	TRBJ1-1	few
TGTGCCAGCAGACAGGGGGCGCGGGATGAAAAACTGTTTTTT	CASRQGARDEKLFF	TRBD1	TRBV11-2	TRBJ1-4	.
TGTGCCAGCAACAGGGGAAGCTCTGGGGCCAACGTCCTGACTTTC	CASNRGSSGANVLTF	TRBD1	TRBV9	TRBJ2-6	many
TGTGCCAGTAGGGGAGAACAGGGTCGGGGCTACACCTTC	CASRGEQGRGYTF	.	TRBV19	TRBJ1-2	few
TGTGCCAGCAGCCAAGTGGGACAGGGGACCTATGGCTACACCTTC	CASSQVGQGTYGYTF	TRBD1	TRBV3-1	TRBJ1-2	.
TGCAGTGCTAGAGCTCGGGGGGCAAGCTACGAGCAGTACTTC	CSARARGASYEQYF	.	TRBV20-1	TRBJ2-7	few
TGTGCCAGCAGCTCGCCGGGACAGACTTCACCCCTCCACTTT	CASSSPGQTSPLHF	TRBD1	TRBV7-9	TRBJ1-6	many